The source of this T cell receptor beta chain is a study of cytomegalovirus exposure and HLA in healthy donors. General observations from the study: Researchers reported that a few CMV-associated chains were confirmed in vitro as CMV antigen-specific. Productive status was seen about 90% or about 30% of the time for most TCR beta V segments in an earlier analysis.

PCR involved 60 Vbeta and 13 Jbeta primers. Here immunoSEQ multiplex PCR was the method, and the copy in TCRdb shows in-frame clones only, minus some. The sample holds about 95,000 clones; around 70% are singletons and the top ten take about 15%. As to this clone: What it recognizes is unknown.

Germline values: CDR1 SGHRS, CDR2 YFSETQ. Trimming pared 2 bases from V and 7 bases from J, leaving 12 bases between. This CDR3 is 14 amino acids long. The source material was PBMCs. The TCR was taken from a woman between 50 and 59 years old in good health and CMV-seropositive. This chain joins TRBV5-1 and TRBJ2-2; D is possibly TRBD1 (6 bases). The CDR3 spells CASSFFSDSGELFF. The CDR3 DNA follows: TGCGCCAGCAGCTTTTTTTCGGACAGCGGGGAGCTGTTTTTT.